This T cell receptor (beta chain) was recorded in a study of cytomegalovirus exposure and HLA in healthy donors. Germline CDR1 reads SQVTM; CDR2 reads ANQGSEA. With V trimmed by 5 bases and J by 5 bases, 8 bases remained unmatched. The CDR3 has 14 residues. 13 Jbeta primers and 60 Vbeta primers were used for the PCR. Sequencing used immunoSEQ multiplex PCR; TCRdb keeps in-frame clones, though not all of them. The sample consists of approximately 89,000 clones, approximately 71% of them appearing once. Sequencing input: PBMCs. The chain is built from TRBV29-1 and TRBJ2-3, with TRBD1 identical over 9 bases. The origin of this receptor is a man aged 25-40 years in good health and CMV-seronegative. CDR3 region: CSVSGTGRKDTQYF. The CDR3 DNA follows: TGCAGCGTTTCCGGGACAGGGAGGAAAGATACGCAGTATTTT.